Below are 21 T cell receptor beta chains sequenced from a single sample in a study of cytomegalovirus exposure and HLA in healthy donors. Data came from immunoSEQ multiplex PCR; TCRdb stores just in-frame clones and leaves some out. Of 85,000 to 90,000 clones listed, approximately 96% are singletons. Material: PBMCs. Receptors originate from a man younger than 35 in good health and CMV-seronegative.

The CDR3 coding sequence is TGTGCCAGCAGCGTAGGGCTAGCTTCAGATACGCAGTATTTT. It specifies CASSVGLASDTQYF. The V and J genes are TRBV9 and TRBJ2-3, with D maybe TRBD2 (5 bases). CDR1 is SGDLS, CDR2 YYNGEE, per germline. The V gene lost 0 bases and the J gene lost 4 bases, with 9 bases spanning the gap. This CDR3 contains 14 residues.

The chain has TRBV28 and TRBJ2-5; 9 nucleotides agree with TRBD2. V shed 3 bases, J shed 0 bases, and the junction held 5 bases outside the gene matches. Germline loops: CDR1 MDHEN, CDR2 SYDVKM. The CDR3 runs to 16 residues. As DNA, the CDR3 is TGTGCCAGCAGTTTGGGTCCTAGCGGGAACCAAGAGACCCAGTACTTC. It encodes CASSLGPSGNQETQYF.

The chain uses TRBV30 and TRBJ2-1; TRBD2 matches 9 bases. Germline assignment: CDR1 GTSNPN and CDR2 SVGIG (reference sequence). The CDR3 extends over 14 amino acids. The trim removed 3 bases at V and 5 bases at J, leaving 5 bases unmatched. In DNA, the CDR3 is TGTGCCTGGAGCCTGGGACTAGCCAACAATGAGCAGTTCTTC. Its translation is CAWSLGLANNEQFF. The full variable domain, with the rest looked up from reference TRBV30 and TRBJ2-1, is SQTIHQWPATLVQPVGSPLSLECTVEGTSNPNLYWYRQAAGRGLQLLFYSVGIGQISSEVPQNLSASRPQDRQFILSSKKLLLSDSGFYLCAWSLGLANNEQFFGPGTRLTVL.

V usage is TRBV19 and J usage is TRBJ2-2, with a tentative D call TRBD1 (5 bases). Germline CDR1 and CDR2: LNHDA and SQIVND (reference sequence). The CDR3 is 15 amino acids. Deletions cut 4 bases from V and 2 bases from J, with 11 bases between. CDR3 residues: CASSRTQGNTGELFF. CDR3 coding DNA: TGTGCCAGTAGTAGGACCCAGGGCAACACCGGGGAGCTGTTTTTT.

In DNA form, the CDR3 reads TGCGCCAGCAGCCCGGACTTAGACTTCTACGAGCAGTACTTC. Translated, it gives CASSPDLDFYEQYF. V usage is TRBV5-1 and J usage is TRBJ2-7; TRBD2 is a possible D gene (5 bases). V was shortened by 4 bases and J by 3 bases, with 14 bases between the two germline ends. Per germline, CDR1 SGHRS and CDR2 YFSETQ. This CDR3 has 14 residues.

The chain recombines TRBV9 with TRBJ1-1; D unclear. The CDR3 has 15 amino acids. CDR1 and CDR2 from the germline V gene are SGDLS and YYNGEE. V shed 0 bases and J shed 0 bases, with 9 bases lying between them. The CDR3 nucleotides are TGTGCCAGCAGCGTAGATCCCAACATGAACACTGAAGCTTTCTTT. This gives the protein CASSVDPNMNTEAFF.

The rearrangement links TRBV9 to TRBJ2-2, with 7 positions matching TRBD2. Germline V gives CDR1 SGDLS, CDR2 YYNGEE. V dropped 0 bases and J dropped 4; count of bases not matched to a gene: 15. This CDR3 is 19 amino acids long. The CDR3 here is CASSVAHVGGGLITGELFF. The CDR3 nucleotides read TGTGCCAGCAGCGTAGCCCATGTGGGGGGGGGACTGATCACCGGGGAGCTGTTTTTT.

The chain recombines TRBV19 with TRBJ1-2; weak D call: TRBD1 (6 bases). The CDR3 runs 14 residues. Trimming took off 7 bases at V and 4 bases at J, with 16 bases between the two ends. Germline values: CDR1 LNHDA, CDR2 SQIVND (reference sequence). The CDR3 nucleotides are TGTGCCAGTACCCCCACGGACAGCGGCTATGGCTACACCTTC. Residues: CASTPTDSGYGYTF.

The chain links TRBV7-9 to TRBJ2-1, with TRBD2 identical over 12 bases. This CDR3 region has 17 residues. Germline assignment: CDR1 SEHNR and CDR2 FQNEAQ (reference sequence). Trimming at V came to 0 bases and at J to 1 base, leaving 1 base not matched to a gene. The CDR3 DNA reads as TGTGCCAGCAGCTTAGCGACTAGCGGGGGTTCCTACAATGAGCAGTTCTTC. Its translation is CASSLATSGGSYNEQFF.

The chain couples TRBV7-8 to TRBJ2-5; possibly TRBD1 for D (6 bases). Germline V CDR1 and CDR2: SGHVS, FQNEAQ. V lost 1 base and J lost 6, with 9 bases in between. The CDR3 sequence is 13 residues long. The CDR3 DNA reads TGTGCCAGCAGCTTAGGGGGGCGACAGACCCAGTACTTC. It codes for CASSLGGRQTQYF.

The V call is TRBV7-9, the J call TRBJ2-7; D gene uncertain. V dropped 5 bases and J dropped 2 bases, with 13 bases sitting between them. Germline lookup yields CDR1 SEHNR and CDR2 FQNEAQ (reference sequence). The CDR3 has 14 amino acids. Here the CDR3 DNA reads TGTGCCAGCAGCCGTACCCAGGAAACCTACGAGCAGTACGTC. This codes for CASSRTQETYEQYV.

This chain joins TRBV6-5 and TRBJ2-2; no clear D gene. Trimming left V 6 bases short and J 6 bases short, with 17 bases between. CDR1 and CDR2 (germline): MNHEY, SVGAGI. The CDR3 contains 15 residues. This CDR3 reads CASSLLGSLAGELFF. The CDR3, as DNA: TGTGCCAGCAGCCTGCTAGGATCATTAGCCGGGGAGCTGTTTTTT.

J is TRBJ1-2 and V is TRBV4-1; 7 nucleotides align to TRBD1. Germline V CDR1 and CDR2: MGHRA, YSYEKL. J was trimmed by 3 bases and V by 2 bases; bases with no gene match: 6. The CDR3 is made up of 15 amino acids. CDR3 in amino acids: CASSQPRDRHYGYTF. The CDR3 DNA follows: TGCGCCAGCAGCCAACCCCGGGACAGACACTATGGCTACACCTTC.

The genes are TRBV4-1 and TRBJ1-1; no definite D call. CDR3 length: 15 amino acids. Trimming removed 4 bases from V and 0 bases from J, with 12 bases in between. The V gene's germline CDR1 is MGHRA and CDR2 YSYEKL. This CDR3 reads CASSPARIMNTEAFF. As DNA, the CDR3 is TGCGCCAGCAGCCCCGCCAGAATCATGAACACTGAAGCTTTCTTT.

The V call is TRBV15, the J call TRBJ2-1; 7 bases are a match to TRBD1. This CDR3 comprises 16 residues. With 1 base clipped from V and 6 bases from J, the junction kept 9 bases outside the gene matches. Germline loops: CDR1 LNHNV, CDR2 YYDKDF (reference sequence). The CDR3 nucleotides read TGTGCCACCAGCAGAGTTTTTAGGGGGCCAGGCAATGAGCAGTTCTTC. Its translation: CATSRVFRGPGNEQFF.

This chain links TRBV21-1 with TRBJ2-2; the table gives TRBD2 as D, unverified against the DNA. TRBV21-1 is a recognized pseudogene. This CDR3 is built from 16 residues. The CDR3 DNA is TGTGCCAGCAGCAAGGGGGGACTTATGCCCACCGGGGAGCTGTTTTTT. Translation gives CASSKGGLMPTGELFF.

V is TRBV7-2 and J is TRBJ1-4, with 9 bases fitting TRBD1. This CDR3 comprises 16 residues. Trimming cost V 5 bases and J 8 bases; bases outside gene matches: 12. Germline-derived CDR1 and CDR2 are SGHTA and FQGNSA. CDR3 in amino acids: CASSPLGGTGREKLFF. In DNA form, the CDR3 reads TGTGCCAGCAGCCCATTGGGGGGGACAGGGCGGGAAAAACTGTTTTTT.

This rearrangement joins TRBV18 to TRBJ2-7; D is perhaps TRBD2 (6 bases). This CDR3 region has 14 residues. Germline V gives CDR1 KGHSH, CDR2 LQKENI. With 6 bases removed from V and 3 bases from J, the gap between germline ends came to 15 bases. CDR3 nucleotides: TGTGCCAGCTCCCGAGCGGGCACCCTCTACGAGCAGTACTTC. Encoded protein: CASSRAGTLYEQYF.

This chain connects TRBV6-1 to TRBJ2-7, with 9 bases fitting TRBD2. Germline CDR1 is MNHNS and CDR2 is SASEGT. The trim removed 3 bases at V and 9 bases at J, leaving 12 bases unmatched. CDR3 size: 15 residues. CDR3 DNA sequence: TGTGCCAGCAGTGACCCGGGACTAGCACTTGGATGGCAGTACTTC. It encodes CASSDPGLALGWQYF.

The chain recombines TRBV25-1 with TRBJ1-1; D perhaps matches TRBD1 (6 bases). Between the trimmed V and J ends, which lost 5 bases and 4 bases, there was a span of 20 bases. Per the germline V gene, CDR1 is MGHDK and CDR2 is SYGVNS. CDR3 length equals 16 residues. In DNA form, the CDR3 reads TGTGCCAGCAGTCCCGACAGTCCCAGGGGAAGCACTGAAGCTTTCTTT. It specifies CASSPDSPRGSTEAFF.

The chain recombines TRBV7-8 with TRBJ1-5; a possible D gene is TRBD1 (6 bases). The ends were cut back, 3 bases at V and 3 bases at J, with 12 bases in the middle. Per the germline V gene, CDR1 is SGHVS and CDR2 is FQNEAQ. The CDR3 has 15 residues. CDR3 DNA sequence: TGTGCCAGCAGCTTTGATCAGGGGTACAATCAGCCCCAGCATTTT. Its translation is CASSFDQGYNQPQHF.